This T cell receptor beta chain was identified during a study of cytomegalovirus exposure and HLA in healthy donors. Study conclusions and caveats: One variant, a missense change in DCLRE1C, was linked in a later analysis to TCR beta V- and J-gene trimming.

Researchers ran the PCR with 60 Vbeta and 13 Jbeta primers. TCRdb's copy holds only in-frame clones and misses some; the assay was immunoSEQ multiplex PCR. The table has roughly 150,000 clones, 70% to 90% seen once. This clone was recorded only once. Its cognate antigen is unknown. The V gene's germline CDR1 is SGHRS and CDR2 YFSETQ. This CDR3 contains 13 residues. Trimming stripped 5 bases from V and 2 bases from J, with 8 bases between. The sequenced sample was PBMCs. The chain couples TRBV5-1 to TRBJ2-1; D unresolved. The clonotype originates from a woman in her late teens or twenties in good health and CMV-seronegative. CDR3 DNA: TGCGCCAGCAGTGAGGTTGCCTACAATGAGCAGTTCTTC. This sequence encodes CASSEVAYNEQFF.